This T cell receptor beta chain appears in the sequencing data of a study of neoadjuvant nivolumab and ipilimumab in lung cancer. Study observations and caveats: Only a single major-pathologic-response sample was available for clonality analysis.

CDR3 length: 15 residues. CDR1 is SSHAT, CDR2 FNYEAQ, per germline (reference sequence). Measured with immunoSEQ multiplex PCR; TCRdb has only the in-frame clones, and not every one. The data show 26,000 or so clones, 75% to 85% seen once. In regard to this clone: Its antigen is as yet unknown. Mismatch with germline at one junction end may stem from a read error.

The chain couples TRBV7-7 to TRBJ2-5; 11 bases line up with TRBD2. The sequences come from tumor tissue, collected after neoadjuvant nivolumab, alone or with ipilimumab, at or shortly before surgery. The sequence was obtained from an adult with non-small cell lung cancer. CDR3 residues: CASSLSSGGQETQYF. The CDR3 DNA sequence: TGTGCTAGCAGCTTATCTAGCGGGGGGCAAGAGACCCAGTACTTC.